This TCR beta chain is drawn from a study of blood T cell repertoires in COVID-19. Turning to the study itself: The analysed material was cDNA or gDNA that came from T cells, B-cell-depleted T cells, or PBMCs.

Clones were read by immunoSEQ multiplex PCR, and TCRdb kept only the in-frame ones, dropping some. This sample has fewer than 250,000 clones, with approximately 80% found just once. The CDR3 is made up of 14 amino acids. Germline-derived CDR1 and CDR2 are SGHRS and YFSETQ. Trimming cost V 4 bases and J 5 bases; bases outside gene matches: 6. The sequencing input was peripheral blood. The V call is TRBV5-1, the J call TRBJ1-2; 9 nucleotides line up with TRBD1. This clonotype was sampled from a woman older than 75 with acute or convalescent COVID-19. The CDR3 here is CASSTGDREYGYTF. The CDR3 DNA is TGCGCCAGCAGCACGGGGGACAGGGAATATGGCTACACCTTC.